These T cell receptor beta chains were read from a single sample in a study of CD8 T cells in ankylosing spondylitis. TCRdb reprocessed the 5' RACE reads with MiXCR, giving one entry per CDR3 protein. The sample includes some 840,000 distinct CDR3 sequences, about 12% seen only once; the top ten take under 0.6%. The sequencing sample was made of blood, either unsorted or a sorted T cell fraction (not recorded which). The receptors here all came from a male donor with ankylosing spondylitis. Both conserved end residues are part of each CDR3. A D gene is named only where the DNA matches it firmly. Expanded clones are given a class, and other clones once, few, many or no size at all.

V gene	D gene	clone size	J gene	CDR3 DNA	CDR3 protein
TRBV29-1	TRBD1	many	TRBJ2-4	TGCAGCGGTAACACAGGGGACGGAGACATTCAGTACTTC	CSGNTGDGDIQYF
TRBV5-1	NA	few	TRBJ1-1	TGCGCCAGCAGCTTGGAACAGGGCGGGTACACTGAAGCTTTCTTT	CASSLEQGGYTEAFF
TRBV29-1	TRBD1	NA	TRBJ1-1	TGCAGCGTTGCGGGACAGGGGGGAGGAGCTTTCTTT	CSVAGQGGGAFF
TRBV6-1	TRBD2	NA	TRBJ2-4	TGTGCCAGCAGCCGGACGGGGGGCATTCAGTACTTC	CASSRTGGIQYF
TRBV12-3/TRBV12-4	NA	few	TRBJ2-1	TGTGCCAGCACCCAAGGGGCCAAATCAGATGAGCAGTTCTTC	CASTQGAKSDEQFF
TRBV5-1	NA	NA	TRBJ2-7	TGCGCCAGCCTTCCATGGATAGACTCCTACGAGCAGTACTTC	CASLPWIDSYEQYF
TRBV12-3/TRBV12-4	NA	NA	TRBJ2-5	TGTGCCAGCAGTTTATGGCAGGGCAACCAAGAGACCCAGTACTTC	CASSLWQGNQETQYF
TRBV4-2	NA	NA	TRBJ2-1	TGTGCCAGCAGCCAAGATGGAAGGGCTAGAGGGTTTTTAAATGAGCAGTTCTTC	CASSQDGRARGFLNEQFF
TRBV12-3/TRBV12-4	NA	NA	TRBJ1-2	TGTGCCAGCAACCAACAGGCCTCGGGCGGCTACACCTTC	CASNQQASGGYTF
TRBV7-8	NA	NA	TRBJ2-2	TGTGCCAGCAGCTTAACCCCCGACAGCGCGAACACCGGGGAGCTGTTTTTT	CASSLTPDSANTGELFF
TRBV28	NA	NA	TRBJ1-2	TGTGCCAGCAGTTTAGCAGACTACTATGGCTACACCTTC	CASSLADYYGYTF
TRBV5-1	TRBD1	many	TRBJ1-2	TGCGCCAGCAGCTTGGGACAGGGGGCGGAAGGCTACACCTTC	CASSLGQGAEGYTF
TRBV10-3	TRBD2	NA	TRBJ2-1	TGTGCCAGCGGACTAGCGGGAGGGCCCAATGAGCAGTTCTTC	CASGLAGGPNEQFF
TRBV29-1	NA	many	TRBJ1-1	TGCAGCGTTGAAGGGATGAACACTGAAGCTTTCTTT	CSVEGMNTEAFF
TRBV15	TRBD1	few	TRBJ2-7	TGTGCCACCAGCAGGGGGACAGGGGGTTCCTACGAGCAGTACTTC	CATSRGTGGSYEQYF
TRBV20-1	TRBD1	many	TRBJ1-6	TGCAGTGCTAGCGGACAGGGGCTGAATTCACCCCTCCACTTT	CSASGQGLNSPLHF
TRBV5-1	NA	many	TRBJ1-5	TGCGCCAGCAGCCTCCATGGGTCAAATCAGCCCCAGCATTTT	CASSLHGSNQPQHF
TRBV12-3/TRBV12-4	NA	many	TRBJ1-5	TGTGCCAGCAGTTTTGCTTCAGGTGGTGGTCAGCCCCAGCATTTT	CASSFASGGGQPQHF
TRBV9	NA	many	TRBJ2-1	TGTGCCAGCACCCCCCTCGGGTCCTACAATGAGCAGTTCTTC	CASTPLGSYNEQFF
TRBV29-1	NA	many	TRBJ2-5	TGCAGCGTTGCAACCCCTGGAGAGACCCAGTACTTC	CSVATPGETQYF
TRBV11-2	TRBD1	few	TRBJ2-1	TGTGCCAGCAGCGCCTTGGGACAGGGGGCTTCAAATGAGCAGTTCTTC	CASSALGQGASNEQFF
TRBV5-6	NA	many	TRBJ2-2	TGTGCCAGCAGCTTGGTTCCCGGGGAGCTGTTTTTT	CASSLVPGELFF
TRBV28	NA	NA	TRBJ2-5	TGTGCCTCGGGACACCTCCAAGAGACCCAGTACTTC	CASGHLQETQYF
TRBV20-1	NA	NA	TRBJ2-7	TGCAGTGCTTTGCCTAGTTCCTACGAGCAGTACTTC	CSALPSSYEQYF
TRBV4-3	NA	few	TRBJ1-2	TGCGCCAGCAGCCAAGGGCTCGCGGTCCGGGCTGGCTACACCTTC	CASSQGLAVRAGYTF
TRBV7-2	TRBD2	few	TRBJ2-5	TGTGCCAGCAGACAAACTAGCGCACAAGAGACCCAGTACTTC	CASRQTSAQETQYF
TRBV29-1	NA	many	TRBJ2-3	TGCAGCGTTAACGTTGCTAGCACAGATACGCAGTATTTT	CSVNVASTDTQYF
TRBV7-6	NA	NA	TRBJ2-3	TGTGCCAGCAGCCCTCTCCTAAATACGCAGTATTTT	CASSPLLNTQYF
TRBV6-5	NA	NA	TRBJ1-1	TGTGCCAGCAGTTACCCAGAAGGGCAGGAAAACACTGAAGCTTTCTTT	CASSYPEGQENTEAFF
TRBV4-1	NA	NA	TRBJ2-7	TGCGCCAGCAGCCAAGTATTGACCGGAGGGATCTCCTACGAGCAGTACTTC	CASSQVLTGGISYEQYF
TRBV2	NA	NA	TRBJ2-7	TGTGCCAGCAGTGAAAGTAGCTCCTACGAGCAGTACTTC	CASSESSSYEQYF
TRBV20-1	NA	many	TRBJ1-1	TGCAGTGCTTTGAACACTGAAGCTTTCTTT	CSALNTEAFF
TRBV4-1	NA	NA	TRBJ2-7	TGCGCCAGCAGCCAAGTGGCGGGGCGGTACGAGCAGTACTTC	CASSQVAGRYEQYF
TRBV5-1	TRBD1	many	TRBJ1-2	TGCGCCAGCAGCTTGGTCGGGGCAAGGACAGGCTACGGCTACACCTTC	CASSLVGARTGYGYTF
TRBV6-6	NA	few	TRBJ1-5	TGTGCCAGCATGGGGGGCAGCAATCAGCCCCAGCATTTT	CASMGGSNQPQHF
TRBV11-2	NA	few	TRBJ2-3	TGTGCCAGCAGCTTAGTTGCAGGAAACACAGATACGCAGTATTTT	CASSLVAGNTDTQYF
TRBV5-1	NA	few	TRBJ1-2	TGCGCCAGCAGCCAGGACAGACCCTCTAACTATGGCTACACCTTC	CASSQDRPSNYGYTF
TRBV6-2/TRBV6-3	NA	NA	TRBJ1-1	TGTGCCAGCAGTTACCTGTTCGGTTTAGTGGAATCAAACACTGAAGCTTTCTTT	CASSYLFGLVESNTEAFF
TRBV5-1	NA	NA	TRBJ2-5	TGCGCCAGCAGCAAAGGAGGGCAGGGGGAAGAGACCCAGTACTTC	CASSKGGQGEETQYF
TRBV25-1	NA	many	TRBJ2-7	TGTGCCAGCAGTGCAACAGGGAACACCTACGAGCAGTACTTC	CASSATGNTYEQYF
TRBV7-6	NA	NA	TRBJ2-7	TGTGCCAGCAGCGCGTATCCAGGTAACTCCTACGAGCAGTACTTC	CASSAYPGNSYEQYF
TRBV29-1	NA	many	TRBJ1-1	TGCAGCGTTGATGGACACCAGAGCCCCCCTGAAGCTTTCTTT	CSVDGHQSPPEAFF
TRBV15	TRBD1	few	TRBJ2-3	TGTGCCACCAGCAGAGATTCTGCACAGGGGGGCGACACAGATACGCAGTATTTT	CATSRDSAQGGDTDTQYF
TRBV27	NA	NA	TRBJ2-1	TGTGCCAGCAGTTTATATGGACAAAGGAATGAGCAGTTCTTC	CASSLYGQRNEQFF
TRBV6-2/TRBV6-3	TRBD2	few	TRBJ2-1	TGTGCCAGCAGTTGGGGGGGGAGCGGTACGAATGAGCAGTTCTTC	CASSWGGSGTNEQFF
TRBV29-1	NA	NA	TRBJ2-7	TGCAGCGTTCAAGGGCAGGGAGTTCACGAGCAGTACTTC	CSVQGQGVHEQYF
TRBV6-1	NA	many	TRBJ2-7	TGTGCCAGCAGTGAATCCTACGAGCAGTACTTC	CASSESYEQYF
TRBV5-5	TRBD1	NA	TRBJ2-3	TGTGCCAGCAGCCCTACGACAGGGGGCAGGGGAGATACGCAGTATTTT	CASSPTTGGRGDTQYF
TRBV5-1	NA	NA	TRBJ1-3	TGCGCCAGCAGCTTGGAGTGGGACGGCTCTGGAAACACCATATATTTT	CASSLEWDGSGNTIYF
TRBV2	TRBD1	many	TRBJ2-7	TGTGCCAGCAGTCCCGGGACAGAAGCCTACGAGCAGTACTTC	CASSPGTEAYEQYF
TRBV6-5	NA	few	TRBJ1-2	NA	CASSSQFGEGTF
TRBV5-1	NA	NA	TRBJ2-7	TGCGCCAGCAGCTTGGGGGCCACGACCTACGAGCAGTACTTC	CASSLGATTYEQYF
TRBV5-1	TRBD2	few	TRBJ2-7	TGCGCCAGCAGCTCTTCCCGGACTAGCGGTTCCTCCTACGAGCAGTACTTC	CASSSSRTSGSSYEQYF
TRBV10-3	NA	many	TRBJ2-7	TGTGCCATCAGTGAGTCTCCGCGCAGCTCCTACGAGCAGTACTTC	CAISESPRSSYEQYF
TRBV29-1	NA	NA	TRBJ2-3	TGCAGCGCCGCGAATCCTGACAGTACTAGCACAGATACGCAGTATTTT	CSAANPDSTSTDTQYF
TRBV11-2	TRBD1	NA	TRBJ2-6	TGTGCCAGCAGCTTAGGGGTGGGACAGGGGATCTCTGGGGCCAACGTCCTGACTTTC	CASSLGVGQGISGANVLTF
TRBV4-2	TRBD1	many	TRBJ1-2	TGTGCCAGCAGCCAATCGCCGGGACAGGAAACTGGCTACACCTTC	CASSQSPGQETGYTF
TRBV20-1	NA	few	TRBJ1-1	TGCAGTGCCAACGCAGGGGTTTACACTGAAGCTTTCTTT	CSANAGVYTEAFF
TRBV20-1	TRBD1	few	TRBJ1-1	TGCAGTGCTAGGAAATACAGGGGTAACACTGAAGCTTTCTTT	CSARKYRGNTEAFF